Shown below are 31 T cell receptor beta chains from a single sample sequenced in a study of cytomegalovirus exposure and HLA in healthy donors. Here immunoSEQ multiplex PCR was the method, and the copy in TCRdb shows in-frame clones only, minus some. The sample lists under 400,000 clones, around 90% occurring once. Material: PBMCs. The receptors here all came from a man in his thirties or forties in good health and CMV-seronegative.

The chain uses TRBV5-1 and TRBJ1-1, with D maybe TRBD1 (5 bases). The germline V gene encodes CDR1 SGHRS and CDR2 YFSETQ. The CDR3 loop spans 14 amino acids. V was cut by 2 bases and J by 1 base, with 9 bases left in between. The CDR3: CASSLQETNTEAFF. The DNA of the CDR3 is TGCGCCAGCAGCTTACAGGAGACGAACACTGAAGCTTTCTTT.

This rearrangement joins TRBV6-5 to TRBJ2-5; the D gene is possibly TRBD2 (6 bases). The CDR3 covers 15 residues. Trimming left V 7 bases short and J 5 bases short, with 20 bases between. The germline CDR1 and CDR2 sequences are MNHEY and SVGAGI. The CDR3 loop reads CASIPTRFGRETQYF. The CDR3, as DNA: TGTGCCAGCATCCCGACTAGATTTGGTCGCGAGACCCAGTACTTC.

The CDR3 here is CASSFEPLQGLGADGYTF. The CDR3 DNA is TGTGCCAGCAGCTTCGAGCCGTTACAGGGTTTAGGGGCGGATGGCTACACCTTC. The gene calls are TRBV7-9 and TRBJ1-2; TRBD1 is a possible D gene (6 bases). The CDR3 extends over 18 amino acids. Germline V gene lookup returns CDR1 SEHNR and CDR2 FQNEAQ (reference sequence). Trimming removed 3 bases from V and 6 bases from J, with 26 bases in between.

The genes are TRBV2 and TRBJ2-2; 8 bases agree with TRBD2. CDR1 and CDR2 from the germline V gene are SNHLY and FYNNEI. The trim removed 6 bases at V and 4 bases at J, leaving 7 bases unmatched. The CDR3 covers 15 residues. CDR3 region: CASRSGLVITGELFF. In DNA, the CDR3 is TGTGCCAGCAGATCGGGACTAGTCATCACCGGGGAGCTGTTTTTT. The variable domain in full, with the rest retrieved from reference TRBV2 and TRBJ2-2, is EPEVTQTPSHQVTQMGQEVILRCVPISNHLYFYWYRQILGQKVEFLVSFYNNEISEKSEIFDDQFSVERPDGSNFTLKIRSTKLEDSAMYFCASRSGLVITGELFFGEGSRLTVL.

This chain uses TRBV19 with TRBJ2-7; 8 bases match TRBD1. V was clipped by 3 bases and J by 5 bases; unmatched bases: 3. Germline CDR1 reads LNHDA; CDR2 reads SQIVND (reference sequence). This CDR3 contains 13 residues. CDR3 DNA: TGTGCCAGTAGTATGGCAGGGGGCGACGAGCAGTACTTC. Translating gives CASSMAGGDEQYF.

The chain is built from TRBV9 and TRBJ1-6; D is possibly TRBD1 (5 bases). The CDR3 has 15 amino acids. Germline loops: CDR1 SGDLS, CDR2 YYNGEE. V lost 0 bases, J lost 2 bases, and 6 bases lay in between. The chain's CDR3 is CASSVGRAYNSPLHF. The CDR3 region has the DNA TGTGCCAGCAGCGTAGGCAGGGCCTATAATTCACCCCTCCACTTT.

The CDR3 is CASSPDRKSYEQYF. CDR3 coding DNA: TGTGCCAGCAGCCCGGACAGGAAATCCTACGAGCAGTACTTC. The chain uses TRBV7-9 and TRBJ2-7; 7 nucleotides line up with TRBD1. Looked up from germline, CDR1 is SEHNR and CDR2 is FQNEAQ (reference sequence). Losses at the gene ends were 5 bases for V and 1 base for J; bases not matched to a gene: 5. This CDR3 spans 14 amino acids.

The CDR3 loop reads CASSSQDPQREAFF. Written as DNA, the CDR3 is TGTGCCAGCAGCTCCCAGGATCCCCAAAGGGAAGCTTTCTTT. The V gene is TRBV7-9, the J gene TRBJ1-1; no clear D gene. There are 14 residues in the CDR3. Trimming removed 4 bases at V and 8 bases at J, with 17 bases between. CDR1 and CDR2 from the germline V gene are SEHNR and FQNEAQ (reference sequence).

This chain uses TRBV6-1 with TRBJ1-4, with 8 positions matching TRBD1. CDR1 and CDR2 from the germline V gene are MNHNS and SASEGT. This CDR3 spans 15 amino acids. Unmatched junction bases numbered 7, after V lost 3 bases and J lost 7 bases. The CDR3 spells CASSEFRGPGEKLFF. DNA of the CDR3: TGTGCCAGCAGTGAGTTCAGGGGGCCAGGTGAAAAACTGTTTTTT.

The J gene is TRBJ1-5, the V gene TRBV7-2; the D gene is possibly TRBD1 (6 bases). With 5 bases removed from V and 7 bases from J, the gap between germline ends came to 18 bases. The germline gives CDR1 SGHTA, CDR2 FQGNSA. The CDR3 spans 15 residues. CDR3 protein: CASSTQQGSGQPQHF. The CDR3 coding sequence is TGTGCCAGCAGCACCCAACAGGGCTCTGGGCAGCCCCAGCATTTT. Full variable domain (rest looked up from reference TRBV7-2 and TRBJ1-5): GAGVSQSPSNKVTEKGKDVELRCDPISGHTALYWYRQSLGQGLEFLIYFQGNSAPDKSGLPSDRFSAERTGGSVSTLTIQRTQQEDSAVYLCASSTQQGSGQPQHFGDGTRLSIL.

This clone has a single count. This chain connects TRBV5-4 to TRBJ2-7, with 13 bases aligning to TRBD2. This CDR3 is 17 amino acids long. V trimming: 3 bases; J trimming: 0 bases; junction bases outside the gene matches: 6. Germline CDR1 SGHNT, CDR2 YYREEE (reference sequence). The CDR3 is CASSSGLAGALSYEQYF. DNA of the CDR3: TGTGCCAGCAGCTCCGGACTAGCGGGGGCCCTCTCCTACGAGCAGTACTTC.

The CDR3 DNA is TGTGCCAGCAGTCATCATGGGACAGCTGAAGCTTTCTTT. This codes for CASSHHGTAEAFF. The gene calls are TRBV6-5 and TRBJ1-1; TRBD1 aligns across 7 bases. Per germline, CDR1 MNHEY and CDR2 SVGAGI. V dropped 5 bases and J dropped 6; count of bases not matched to a gene: 6. This CDR3 has 13 residues.

The rearrangement uses TRBV7-9 and TRBJ1-2, with no clear D. This CDR3 has 14 amino acids. The germline gives CDR1 SEHNR, CDR2 FQNEAQ (reference sequence). Trimming removed 0 bases from V and 6 bases from J, with 11 bases in between. The CDR3 loop is CASSLAGVQDGYTF. CDR3 DNA: TGTGCCAGCAGCTTAGCGGGTGTTCAGGATGGCTACACCTTC.

The rearrangement uses TRBV7-9 and TRBJ1-4; TRBD1 matches at 7 bases. This CDR3 spans 17 amino acids. With V trimmed by 3 bases and J by 7 bases, 14 bases remained unmatched. Germline V lookup: CDR1 SEHNR, CDR2 FQNEAQ (reference sequence). The CDR3 DNA sequence: TGTGCCAGCAGCTTCTATGACAGGGATTTGGGAGGTGAAAAACTGTTTTTT. Amino acids: CASSFYDRDLGGEKLFF.

The chain couples TRBV19 to TRBJ1-2; 7 nucleotides line up with TRBD1. Germline CDR1 is LNHDA and CDR2 is SQIVND (reference sequence). The CDR3 has 13 residues. J gave up 4 bases and V 5 bases, and 4 bases lay outside the gene matches. CDR3 region: CASSLAGGYGYTF. The CDR3, as DNA: TGTGCCAGTAGTTTAGCAGGGGGCTATGGCTACACCTTC.

The genes are TRBV5-6 and TRBJ2-7; no firm D call. The CDR3 contains 12 residues. CDR1 is SGHDT, CDR2 YYEEEE, per germline. Trimming left V 0 bases short and J 4 bases short, with 5 bases between. CDR3 bases: TGTGCCAGCAGCTTGGGGCAATACGAGCAGTACTTC. It specifies CASSLGQYEQYF.

V usage is TRBV7-9 and J usage is TRBJ1-1; perhaps TRBD1 as D (5 bases). The V end was cut by 5 bases, the J end by 6 bases, with 13 bases between. This CDR3 contains 13 residues. Germline loops: CDR1 SEHNR, CDR2 FQNEAQ (reference sequence). The CDR3 DNA follows: TGTGCCAGCAGCCCTGACAGATCTGCTGAAGCTTTCTTT. It specifies CASSPDRSAEAFF. The whole variable domain, remainder taken from reference TRBV7-9 and TRBJ1-1, is DTGVSQNPRHKITKRGQNVTFRCDPISEHNRLYWYRQTLGQGPEFLTYFQNEAQLEKSRLLSDRFSAERPKGSFSTLEIQRTEQGDSAMYLCASSPDRSAEAFFGQGTRLTVV.

The chain links TRBV30 to TRBJ2-1; 11 bases align to TRBD1. Germline values: CDR1 GTSNPN, CDR2 SVGIG (reference sequence). CDR3 length equals 16 residues. J was trimmed by 6 bases and V by 4 bases; bases with no gene match: 11. CDR3: CAWTARLDRGLNEQFF. The DNA for the CDR3 is TGTGCCTGGACCGCCCGGTTGGACAGGGGGCTCAATGAGCAGTTCTTC.

The J gene is TRBJ2-7, the V gene TRBV11-3; 9 nucleotides line up with TRBD1. V trimming: 0 bases; J trimming: 5 bases; junction bases outside the gene matches: 2. The germline V gene has CDR1 SGHNT and CDR2 YENEEA. The CDR3 sequence is 14 residues long. Here the CDR3 DNA reads TGTGCCAGCAGCTTAGAACAGGGGGCTCACGAGCAGTACTTC. It encodes CASSLEQGAHEQYF.

This clone was counted a single time. The CDR3 loop is CASSRRYSSTDTQYF. CDR3 DNA: TGTGCCAGCAGTCGCCGTTACTCTAGCACAGATACGCAGTATTTT. This chain links TRBV27 with TRBJ2-3; D not resolved. Germline CDR1 is MNHEY and CDR2 is SMNVEV (reference sequence). This CDR3 has 15 residues. V dropped 5 bases and J dropped 0 bases, with 12 bases sitting between them.

The chain employs TRBV10-2 and TRBJ1-5; unclear D gene. The germline V and J ends were trimmed by 7 bases and 5 bases, with 12 bases remaining between them. The length of the CDR3 is 13 residues. Germline V CDR1 and CDR2: WSHSY, SAAADI. The chain's CDR3 is CASTPASDQPQHF. Written as DNA, the CDR3 is TGCGCCAGCACTCCAGCGTCGGATCAGCCCCAGCATTTT.

V usage is TRBV12-5 and J usage is TRBJ2-1, with TRBD2 as a possible D gene (6 bases). The V gene lost 6 bases and the J gene lost 3 bases, with 12 bases spanning the gap. CDR3 length: 14 amino acids. Germline values: CDR1 LGHNT, CDR2 FRNRAP. CDR3 region: CASGTEGGYNEQFF. The CDR3, as DNA: TGTGCTAGTGGCACGGAGGGAGGCTACAATGAGCAGTTCTTC.

The chain combines TRBV29-1 with TRBJ1-1; the D is unclear. CDR1 and CDR2 (germline): SQVTM, ANQGSEA. The CDR3 sequence is 15 residues long. Trimming shortened V by 2 bases and J by 0 bases, and 13 bases separated the two germline ends. In DNA, the CDR3 is TGCAGCGTTGAATTACGGTTACCCGTGAACACTGAAGCTTTCTTT. Translating gives CSVELRLPVNTEAFF. Together with reference TRBV29-1 and TRBJ1-1, the CDR3 gives the full variable domain: SAVISQKPSRDICQRGTSLTIQCQVDSQVTMMFWYRQQPGQSLTLIATANQGSEATYESGFVIDKFPISRPNLTFSTLTVSNMSPEDSSIYLCSVELRLPVNTEAFFGQGTRLTVV.

This clone appeared a single time. J is TRBJ2-3 and V is TRBV21-1; the D segment call TRBD1 is taken from the table without a DNA check. TRBV21-1 has pseudogene status. The CDR3 consists of 14 residues. CDR3 DNA sequence: TGTGCCAGTGGGCTGACGGCTCACACAGATACGCAGTATTTT. Translated: CASGLTAHTDTQYF.

The rearrangement links TRBV4-3 to TRBJ2-6, with D unclear. CDR3 length equals 17 residues. The V end was cut by 0 bases, the J end by 10 bases, with 19 bases between. Germline values: CDR1 LGHNA, CDR2 YSLEER. The CDR3 region is CASSQDFELPPWNVLTF. CDR3 sequence (DNA): TGCGCCAGCAGCCAAGATTTCGAGCTCCCTCCCTGGAACGTCCTGACTTTC.

The chain links TRBV6-5 to TRBJ2-5; TRBD1 matches at 8 bases. V was pared by 2 bases and J by 4 bases, with 3 bases of the junction left unmatched. The CDR3 is 14 residues long. The germline gives CDR1 MNHEY, CDR2 SVGAGI. The CDR3 is CASSYDRGGETQYF. DNA for the CDR3: TGTGCCAGCAGTTACGACAGGGGCGGAGAGACCCAGTACTTC.

The V gene is TRBV9, the J gene TRBJ2-2; TRBD2 agrees at 10 bases. Per germline, CDR1 SGDLS and CDR2 YYNGEE. With 4 bases clipped from V and 6 bases from J, the junction kept 6 bases outside the gene matches. CDR3 length: 15 amino acids. The CDR3 DNA sequence: TGTGCCAGCAGCCAATCTAGCGGGGGTGCCGGGGAGCTGTTTTTT. Translating gives CASSQSSGGAGELFF. Full variable domain (outside the CDR3, taken from reference TRBV9 and TRBJ2-2): DSGVTQTPKHLITATGQRVTLRCSPRSGDLSVYWYQQSLDQGLQFLIQYYNGEERAKGNILERFSAQQFPDLHSELNLSSLELGDSALYFCASSQSSGGAGELFFGEGSRLTVL.

The V call is TRBV27, the J call TRBJ2-1, with D perhaps TRBD2 (7 bases). The CDR3 loop spans 16 amino acids. The V end was cut by 3 bases, the J end by 8 bases, with 20 bases between. Germline assignment: CDR1 MNHEY and CDR2 SMNVEV (reference sequence). The CDR3 is CASSFLTGGGIHEQFF. Here the CDR3 DNA reads TGTGCCAGCAGTTTCTTGACGGGGGGCGGTATCCATGAGCAGTTCTTC.

V is TRBV4-1 and J is TRBJ1-2; D ambiguous. V was clipped by 1 base and J by 8 bases, with 23 bases between them. Germline V gene sequence: CDR1 MGHRA, CDR2 YSYEKL. This CDR3 contains 17 residues. This CDR3 is CASSQAIVGGSTWGYTF. The CDR3 DNA reads as TGCGCCAGCAGCCAAGCTATCGTAGGCGGATCTACGTGGGGCTACACCTTC.

This chain connects TRBV4-1 to TRBJ2-7; TRBD2 aligns across 9 bases. CDR1 MGHRA and CDR2 YSYEKL come from the germline V gene. This CDR3 is 15 amino acids long. V lost 2 bases and J lost 3; bases outside the gene matches: 5. CDR3: CASSQTSGPFYEQYF. DNA of the CDR3: TGCGCCAGCAGCCAAACTAGCGGGCCGTTCTACGAGCAGTACTTC.

This rearrangement joins TRBV18 to TRBJ1-6; possibly TRBD1 for D (5 bases). Trimming pared 3 bases from V and 4 bases from J, leaving 13 bases between. Germline CDR1 KGHSH, CDR2 LQKENI. CDR3 length: 16 amino acids. CDR3 nucleotide sequence: TGTGCCAGCTCACCGGCGGGACCGAGTTATAATTCACCCCTCCACTTT. Translating it yields CASSPAGPSYNSPLHF.